These 18 T cell receptor beta chains were all obtained from the same sample, sequenced in a study of blood T cells in healthy people across ages. The use of a sample-barcoded 5' primer and a J-beta primer mix characterized a second PCR of roughly 6 to 12 cycles. One entry per CDR3 protein results from TCRdb running MiXCR on the 5' RACE reads. The profile shows hundreds of thousands of distinct CDR3 sequences, roughly three fifths of them singletons. The source material was blood. These receptors were collected from a man aged 35 to 55 in good health.

The J gene is TRBJ1-6, the V gene TRBV2, with D possibly being TRBD1 (5 bases). The germline V and J ends were trimmed by 8 bases and 0 bases, with 26 bases remaining between them. The CDR3 spans 20 residues. Germline loops: CDR1 SNHLY, CDR2 FYNNEI. The DNA of the CDR3 is TGTGCCAGCGGATTCAGATCGGACGAGGAGGGGAGCTCCTATAATTCACCCCTCCACTTT. Protein: CASGFRSDEEGSSYNSPLHF.

This clonotype has a handful of counts. V gene TRBV27 combines with J gene TRBJ2-4; TRBD1 agrees at 8 bases. TRBJ2-7 matches the DNA end more closely, so the J call is doubtful. The CDR3 is 17 residues long. CDR1 is MNHEY and CDR2 is SMNVEV in the germline V gene (reference sequence). The CDR3, as DNA: TGTGCCAGCAGTTCATACCATGCCGGACAGGGCCCCTACGAGCAGTACTTC. Its translation: CASSSYHAGQGPYEQYF.

Turning to this clonotype: One end of the junction does not line up with germline, which may come from a read error. The rearrangement uses TRBV4-1 and TRBJ2-5; D might be TRBD1 (5 bases). The CDR3 has 17 amino acids. The germline gives CDR1 MGHRA, CDR2 YSYEKL. In DNA, the CDR3 is TGCGTCAGCAGCCGAGAGACCCAGGGTTCAGGCCAAGAGACCCAGTACTTC. The encoded protein is CVSSRETQGSGQETQYF.

This chain links TRBV3-1 with TRBJ2-7; 7 bases agree with TRBD1. Germline V lookup: CDR1 LGHDT, CDR2 YNNKEL (reference sequence). V shed 0 bases, J shed 7 bases, and the junction held 6 bases outside the gene matches. The CDR3 contains 14 residues. For the CDR3, the DNA is TGTGCCAGCAGCCAAGATGCTAGGGGGCGTGAGCAGTACTTC. Encoded protein: CASSQDARGREQYF.

The J gene is TRBJ1-1, the V gene TRBV5-1; TRBD1 matches 7 bases. This CDR3 spans 15 amino acids. CDR1 and CDR2 from the germline V gene are SGHRS and YFSETQ. The J segment lost 5 bases and the V segment lost 7 bases, leaving 14 bases of the junction unmatched. The CDR3 region is CASHNRGSDGTEAFF. The CDR3 nucleotides read TGCGCCAGCCATAACAGGGGTTCGGATGGAACTGAAGCTTTCTTT.

The CDR3: CASSLGQITSTDTQYF. The CDR3 nucleotides are TGCGCCAGCAGCTTGGGACAGATCACTAGCACAGATACGCAGTATTTT. The J gene is TRBJ2-3, the V gene TRBV5-1; D perhaps matches TRBD1 (5 bases). The CDR3 is 16 amino acids. Germline assignment: CDR1 SGHRS and CDR2 YFSETQ. Deletions cut 0 bases from V and 0 bases from J, with 11 bases between.

As regards this clonotype: Germline and junction disagree at one end, which may indicate a read error. J is TRBJ2-5 and V is TRBV7-7, with D uncertain. The germline V gene encodes CDR1 SSHAT and CDR2 FNYEAQ (reference sequence). The CDR3 has 16 residues. This CDR3 reads CASSLGVGTPGETQYF. The CDR3 nucleotides read TGTGCTAGCAGCTTAGGCGTGGGAACACCCGGGGAGACCCAGTACTTC.

The CDR3, as DNA: TGCAGTGCTAGAGATGTTCTGAAGGGTGGTGAGACCCAGTACTTC. Translated: CSARDVLKGGETQYF. The chain carries TRBV20-1 and TRBJ2-5; D is ambiguous. V gave up 0 bases and J gave up 5 bases, with 16 bases separating them. The CDR3 consists of 15 residues. Germline V gene sequence: CDR1 DFQATT, CDR2 SNEGSKA (reference sequence).

The chain couples TRBV5-1 to TRBJ2-5; 11 nucleotides align to TRBD2. The DNA end is more similar to TRBJ2-7, so the J call may be wrong. From germline, CDR1 is SGHRS and CDR2 YFSETQ. The CDR3 contains 14 residues. The CDR3 protein is CASSQTSGSGEQYF. The CDR3 nucleotides read TGCGCCAGCAGCCAAACTAGCGGGAGCGGCGAGCAGTACTTC.

V gene TRBV27 combines with J gene TRBJ2-7; tentatively, D is TRBD1 or TRBD2 (5 bases each). The CDR3 is 17 amino acids. Germline CDR1 MNHEY, CDR2 SMNVEV (reference sequence). The V end was cut by 4 bases, the J end by 2 bases, with 21 bases between. In DNA, the CDR3 is TGTGCCAGCAGTTCTCTAGTAAGGGACGGCCAGCCCTACGAGCAGTACTTC. Amino acids: CASSSLVRDGQPYEQYF.

About this clonotype itself: This may stem from a read error, because a much larger clone lies one nucleotide away. V is TRBV4-2 and J is TRBJ2-7; TRBD2 matches at 12 bases. Germline CDR1 and CDR2: LGHNA and YNFKEQ. This CDR3 spans 15 amino acids. CDR3 sequence reads: CASNQETSGSYEQYF. CDR3 nucleotides: TGTGCCAGCAACCAAGAGACTAGCGGGAGTTACGAGCAGTACTTC.

The chain uses TRBV27 and TRBJ2-5, with D perhaps being TRBD1 or TRBD2 (5 bases each). Germline V gives CDR1 MNHEY, CDR2 SMNVEV (reference sequence). This CDR3 contains 17 residues. Trimming removed 5 bases from V and 4 bases from J, with 23 bases in between. The DNA for the CDR3 is TGTGCCAGCAGTCCCAGCCCCCGCCCGGGGCCAGGAGAGACCCAGTACTTC. This gives the protein CASSPSPRPGPGETQYF.

Only a few counts were recorded for this clonotype. CDR3: CATSSGQGVETQYF. CDR3 DNA sequence: TGTGCCACCAGCAGTGGACAGGGGGTCGAGACCCAGTACTTC. The chain has TRBV15 and TRBJ2-5, with 10 bases aligning to TRBD1. V trimming: 3 bases; J trimming: 5 bases; junction bases outside the gene matches: 3. CDR1 is LNHNV and CDR2 is YYDKDF in the germline V gene (reference sequence). The CDR3 spans 14 residues.

The V gene is TRBV20-1, the J gene TRBJ2-1; D tentatively fits TRBD1 or TRBD2 (5 bases each). The CDR3 totals 16 residues. The germline V and J ends were trimmed by 0 bases and 10 bases, with 22 bases remaining between them. CDR1 DFQATT and CDR2 SNEGSKA come from the germline V gene (reference sequence). The CDR3 spells CSARDVRGEKLGEQFF. The DNA of the CDR3 is TGCAGTGCTAGAGACGTCCGGGGCGAAAAGCTTGGCGAGCAGTTCTTC.

This clonotype was seen just once. This sequence joins TRBV4-3 and TRBJ2-1; D is possibly TRBD2 (5 bases). Near its end, the DNA agrees better with TRBJ2-7, so the J call may be wrong. The CDR3 loop spans 14 amino acids. From germline, CDR1 is LGHNA and CDR2 YSLEER. DNA of the CDR3: TGCGCCAGCAGCCAAGAAGAGGGATACAATGAGCAGTACTTC. Protein product: CASSQEEGYNEQYF.

This chain joins TRBV7-2 and TRBJ2-3; 10 nucleotides line up with TRBD2. The V gene end was trimmed by 4 bases and the J gene end by 0 bases; junction bases not matched to a gene: 10. In germline, CDR1 is SGHTA, CDR2 FQGNSA. This CDR3 is 18 amino acids long. CDR3 nucleotide sequence: TGTGCCAGCAGCTCCCAAGCGGGAGGGCCTTTAAGCACAGATACGCAGTATTTT. It translates to CASSSQAGGPLSTDTQYF.

This clonotype came up a few times. The J gene is TRBJ2-1, the V gene TRBV12-3 or TRBV12-4; D unclear. The V end was cut by 3 bases, the J end by 4 bases, with 13 bases between. The CDR3 sequence is 15 residues long. CDR3: CASSFVGGPYNEQFF. CDR3 coding DNA: TGTGCCAGCAGTTTTGTGGGCGGACCTTACAATGAGCAGTTCTTC.

CDR3 protein: CASSLGTGGLNTEAFF. The DNA of the CDR3 is TGCGCCAGCAGCTTGGGGACAGGGGGCTTGAACACTGAAGCTTTCTTT. This rearrangement joins TRBV5-1 to TRBJ1-1; 11 nucleotides match TRBD1. Germline CDR1 SGHRS, CDR2 YFSETQ. This CDR3 is 16 amino acids long. V lost 0 bases, J lost 0 bases, and 1 base stayed unmatched.